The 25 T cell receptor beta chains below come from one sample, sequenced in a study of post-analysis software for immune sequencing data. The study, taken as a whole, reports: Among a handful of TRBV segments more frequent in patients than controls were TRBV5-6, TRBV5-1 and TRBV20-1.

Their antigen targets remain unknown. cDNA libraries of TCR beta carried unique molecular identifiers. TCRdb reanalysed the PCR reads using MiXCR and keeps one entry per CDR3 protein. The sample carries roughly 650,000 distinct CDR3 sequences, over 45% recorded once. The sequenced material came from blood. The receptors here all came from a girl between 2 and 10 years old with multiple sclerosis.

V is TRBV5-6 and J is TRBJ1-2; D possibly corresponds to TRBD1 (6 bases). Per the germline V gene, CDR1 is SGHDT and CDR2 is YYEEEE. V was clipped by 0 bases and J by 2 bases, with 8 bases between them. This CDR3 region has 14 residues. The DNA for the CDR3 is TGTGCCAGCAGCTTGGTAACAGGGAACTATGGCTACACCTTC. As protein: CASSLVTGNYGYTF.

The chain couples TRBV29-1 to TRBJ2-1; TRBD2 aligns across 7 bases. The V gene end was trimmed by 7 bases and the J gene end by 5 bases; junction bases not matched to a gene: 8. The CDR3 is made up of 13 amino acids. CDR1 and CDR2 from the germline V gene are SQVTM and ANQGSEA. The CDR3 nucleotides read TGCAGCGCCCTAGCGGAGATAAACAATGAGCAGTTCTTC. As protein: CSALAEINNEQFF.

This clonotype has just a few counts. The CDR3 DNA follows: TGCGCCAGCAGTGACAGAGGAGCTAATGAAAAACTGTTTTTT. Translated, it gives CASSDRGANEKLFF. V and J are TRBV10-1 and TRBJ1-4; D gene unclear. Trimming took 3 bases from V and 3 from J, leaving 8 bases between them. Germline V gene sequence: CDR1 WNHNN, CDR2 SYGVQD (reference sequence). The CDR3 consists of 14 residues.

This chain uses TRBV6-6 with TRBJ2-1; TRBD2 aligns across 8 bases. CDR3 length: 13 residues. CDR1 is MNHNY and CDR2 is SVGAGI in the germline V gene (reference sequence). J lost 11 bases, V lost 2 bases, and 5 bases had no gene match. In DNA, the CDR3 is TGTGCCAGCAGTTACACGGGGGGGGAGAAGCAGTTCTTC. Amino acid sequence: CASSYTGGEKQFF.

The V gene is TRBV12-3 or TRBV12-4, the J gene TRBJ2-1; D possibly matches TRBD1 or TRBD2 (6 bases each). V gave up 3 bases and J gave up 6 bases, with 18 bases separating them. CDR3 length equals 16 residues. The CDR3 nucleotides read TGTGCCAGCAGTTTGTGGGGGGCCGGTGGGGGCAATGAGCAGTTCTTC. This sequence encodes CASSLWGAGGGNEQFF.

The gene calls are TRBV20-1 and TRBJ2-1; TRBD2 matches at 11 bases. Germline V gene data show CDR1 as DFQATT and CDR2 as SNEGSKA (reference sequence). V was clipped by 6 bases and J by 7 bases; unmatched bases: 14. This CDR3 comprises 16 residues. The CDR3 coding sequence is TGCAGTGCCCCCAACCAACTAGCGGGAGCGTTTAATGAGCAGTTCTTC. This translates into CSAPNQLAGAFNEQFF.

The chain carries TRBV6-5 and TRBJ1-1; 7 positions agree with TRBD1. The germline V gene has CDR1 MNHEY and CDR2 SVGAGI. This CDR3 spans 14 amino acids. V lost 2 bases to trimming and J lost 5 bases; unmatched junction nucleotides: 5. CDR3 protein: CASSYDRARTEAFF. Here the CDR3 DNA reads TGTGCCAGCAGTTACGACAGGGCGAGAACTGAAGCTTTCTTT.

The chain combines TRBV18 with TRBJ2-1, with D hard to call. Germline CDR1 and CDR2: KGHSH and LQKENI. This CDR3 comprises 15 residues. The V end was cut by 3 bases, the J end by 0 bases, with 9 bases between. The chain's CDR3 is CASSPLGHSYNEQFF. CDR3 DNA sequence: TGTGCCAGCTCACCGTTAGGTCACTCCTACAATGAGCAGTTCTTC.

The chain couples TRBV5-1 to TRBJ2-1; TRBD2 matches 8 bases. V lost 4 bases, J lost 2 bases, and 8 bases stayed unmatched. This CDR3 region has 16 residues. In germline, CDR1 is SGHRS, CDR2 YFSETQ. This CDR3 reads CASSAGSGNTYNEQFF. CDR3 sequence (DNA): TGCGCCAGCAGCGCCGGTAGCGGGAACACCTACAATGAGCAGTTCTTC. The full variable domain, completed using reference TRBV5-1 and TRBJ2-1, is KAGVTQTPRYLIKTRGQQVTLSCSPISGHRSVSWYQQTPGQGLQFLFEYFSETQRNKGNFPGRFSGRQFSNSRSEMNVSTLELGDSALYLCASSAGSGNTYNEQFFGPGTRLTVL.

The CDR3 DNA is TGCAGTGCTAGTTCAGACTCGGTCACCCAAGAGACCCAGTACTTC. It specifies CSASSDSVTQETQYF. The chain uses TRBV20-1 and TRBJ2-5; no clear D. V was trimmed by 3 bases and J by 1 base, leaving 15 bases between them. Germline lookup yields CDR1 DFQATT and CDR2 SNEGSKA (reference sequence). The CDR3 has 15 residues.

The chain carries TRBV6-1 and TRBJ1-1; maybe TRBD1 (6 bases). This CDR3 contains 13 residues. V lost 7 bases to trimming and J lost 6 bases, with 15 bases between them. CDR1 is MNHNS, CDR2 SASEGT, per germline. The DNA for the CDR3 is TGTGCCAGCACGTTGCAGGACAGCGCTGAAGCTTTCTTT. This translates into CASTLQDSAEAFF.

The CDR3 protein is CASSSFPGQYNEQFF. CDR3 DNA: TGTGCCAGCAGCTCATTTCCGGGACAGTACAATGAGCAGTTCTTC. The J gene is TRBJ2-1, the V gene TRBV13, with 7 nucleotides matching TRBD1. Germline V gene data show CDR1 as PRHDT and CDR2 as FYEKMQ (reference sequence). This CDR3 spans 15 amino acids. V trimming: 4 bases; J trimming: 4 bases; junction bases outside the gene matches: 7.

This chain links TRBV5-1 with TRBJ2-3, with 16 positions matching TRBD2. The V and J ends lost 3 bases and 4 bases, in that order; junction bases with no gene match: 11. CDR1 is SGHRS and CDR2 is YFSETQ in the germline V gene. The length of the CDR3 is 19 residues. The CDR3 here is CASSWDGTSGRAGSDTQYF. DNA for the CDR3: TGCGCCAGCAGCTGGGACGGGACTAGCGGGAGGGCCGGCTCAGATACGCAGTATTTT.

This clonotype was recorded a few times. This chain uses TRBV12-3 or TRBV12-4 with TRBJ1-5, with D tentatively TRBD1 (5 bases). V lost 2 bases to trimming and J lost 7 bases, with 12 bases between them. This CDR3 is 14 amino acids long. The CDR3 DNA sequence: TGTGCCAGCAGTTTATTCCAGGGAGAACAGCCCCAGCATTTT. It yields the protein CASSLFQGEQPQHF.

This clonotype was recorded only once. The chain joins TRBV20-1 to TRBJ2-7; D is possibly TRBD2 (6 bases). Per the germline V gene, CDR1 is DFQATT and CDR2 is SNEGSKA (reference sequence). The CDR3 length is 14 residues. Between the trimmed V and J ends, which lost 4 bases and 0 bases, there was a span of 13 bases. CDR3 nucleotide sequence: TGCAGTGCTACCGGGACTGCAGGCTCCTACGAGCAGTACTTC. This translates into CSATGTAGSYEQYF.

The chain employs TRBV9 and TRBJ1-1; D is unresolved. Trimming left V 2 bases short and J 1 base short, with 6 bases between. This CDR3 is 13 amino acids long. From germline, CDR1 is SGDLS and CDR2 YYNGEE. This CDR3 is CASSVKGNTEAFF. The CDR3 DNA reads TGTGCCAGCAGCGTTAAGGGGAACACTGAAGCTTTCTTT.

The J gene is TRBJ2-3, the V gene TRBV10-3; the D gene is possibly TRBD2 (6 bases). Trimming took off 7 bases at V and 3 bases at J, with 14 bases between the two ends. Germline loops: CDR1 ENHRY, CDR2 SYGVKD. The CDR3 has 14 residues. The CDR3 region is CAIKGGKETDTQYF. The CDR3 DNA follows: TGTGCCATCAAGGGCGGGAAGGAGACAGATACGCAGTATTTT.

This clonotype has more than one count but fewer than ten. Here the CDR3 DNA reads TGTGCCAGCAGCTTAGTTCACGGAGGACTCGGCACAGATACGCAGTATTTT. Protein sequence: CASSLVHGGLGTDTQYF. The chain joins TRBV7-6 to TRBJ2-3; weak D call: TRBD2 (5 bases). The CDR3 has 17 amino acids. The V and J ends lost 1 base and 1 base respectively, with 15 bases between them. Germline V CDR1 and CDR2: SGHVS, FNYEAQ.

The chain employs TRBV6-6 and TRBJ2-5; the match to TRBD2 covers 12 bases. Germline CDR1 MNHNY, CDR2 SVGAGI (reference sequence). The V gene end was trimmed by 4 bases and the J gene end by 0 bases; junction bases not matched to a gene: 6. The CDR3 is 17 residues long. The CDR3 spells CASSSTSGGWYQETQYF. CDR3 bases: TGTGCCAGCAGTTCCACTAGCGGGGGGTGGTACCAAGAGACCCAGTACTTC.

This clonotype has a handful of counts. CDR3 residues: CASSHRQTEAFF. In DNA, the CDR3 is TGTGCCAGCAGCCACAGACAAACTGAAGCTTTCTTT. The chain joins TRBV6-6 to TRBJ1-1; D is unresolved. This CDR3 is 12 amino acids long. Germline values: CDR1 MNHNY, CDR2 SVGAGI (reference sequence). V was trimmed by 6 bases and J by 5 bases, leaving 10 bases between them.

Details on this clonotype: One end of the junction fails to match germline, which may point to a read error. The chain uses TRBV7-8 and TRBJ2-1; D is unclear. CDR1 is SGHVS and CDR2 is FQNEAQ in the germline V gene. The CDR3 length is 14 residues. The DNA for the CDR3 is TGTGCCAGCTGTCTAAGGCAGCCGTACAATAAGCAGTTCTTC. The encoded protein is CASCLRQPYNKQFF.

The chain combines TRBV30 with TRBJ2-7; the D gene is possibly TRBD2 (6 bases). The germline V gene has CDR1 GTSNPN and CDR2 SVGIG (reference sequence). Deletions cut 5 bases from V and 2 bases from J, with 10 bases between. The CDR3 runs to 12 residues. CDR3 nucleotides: TGTGCCTGGGCGGCGGGAACCTACGAGCAGTACTTC. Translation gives CAWAAGTYEQYF.

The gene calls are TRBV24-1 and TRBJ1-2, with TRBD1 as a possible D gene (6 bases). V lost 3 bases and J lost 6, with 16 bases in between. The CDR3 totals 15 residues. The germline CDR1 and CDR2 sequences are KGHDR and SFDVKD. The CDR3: CATSDPGGGVNGYTF. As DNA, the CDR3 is TGTGCCACCAGTGATCCCGGGGGGGGCGTGAATGGCTACACCTTC.

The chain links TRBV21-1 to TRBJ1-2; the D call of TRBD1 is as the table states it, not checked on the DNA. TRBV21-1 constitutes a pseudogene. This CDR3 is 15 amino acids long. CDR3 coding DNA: TGTGCCAGTAGCAAAGTCAGGGGGCTTATCAATGGCTACACCTTC. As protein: CASSKVRGLINGYTF.

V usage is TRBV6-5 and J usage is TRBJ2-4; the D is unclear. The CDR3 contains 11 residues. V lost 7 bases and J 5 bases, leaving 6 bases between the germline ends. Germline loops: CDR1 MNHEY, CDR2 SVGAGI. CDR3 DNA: TGTGCCAGCAAGTGGGAAAACATTCAGTACTTC. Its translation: CASKWENIQYF.